This T cell receptor (beta chain) was captured by sequencing in a study of molecular identifiers for immune sequencing clone quantification. About the study: For replicates, RNA isolated from approximately 20,000 or 98,000 naive CD8 cells was divided into five portions, of which four were sequenced.

The germline V gene encodes CDR1 SEHNR and CDR2 FQNEAQ (reference sequence). Trimming removed 1 base from V and 3 bases from J, with 10 bases in between. The CDR3 has 14 residues. General study findings and limits: For effector cells, clones above 20 RNA copies held over 98% of molecules; for naive cells, under 1%.

A word on this clonotype: The antigen is undetermined.

A single record per CDR3 protein comes from TCRdb applying MiXCR to the PCR reads. Found here are more than 450,000 distinct CDR3 sequences, roughly 26% of them singletons; the top ten hold over 0.6%. Naive CD8 T cells were picked out by sorting for CD8+CD4-CCR7+CD45RA+. The sequence was collected from a human donor in good health. Some libraries in this study had Jurkat cell RNA spiked in. The rearrangement uses TRBV7-9 and TRBJ2-7; the D is unclear. Sequences were obtained from naive CD8+ T cells from blood, with Jurkat cell RNA spiked in. Subset given: FACS-sorted CD8+CD4-CCR7+CD45RA+ naive T cells. The CDR3 protein is CASSLDPADYEQYF. CDR3 nucleotide sequence: TGTGCCAGCAGCTTAGATCCGGCAGACTACGAGCAGTACTTC.